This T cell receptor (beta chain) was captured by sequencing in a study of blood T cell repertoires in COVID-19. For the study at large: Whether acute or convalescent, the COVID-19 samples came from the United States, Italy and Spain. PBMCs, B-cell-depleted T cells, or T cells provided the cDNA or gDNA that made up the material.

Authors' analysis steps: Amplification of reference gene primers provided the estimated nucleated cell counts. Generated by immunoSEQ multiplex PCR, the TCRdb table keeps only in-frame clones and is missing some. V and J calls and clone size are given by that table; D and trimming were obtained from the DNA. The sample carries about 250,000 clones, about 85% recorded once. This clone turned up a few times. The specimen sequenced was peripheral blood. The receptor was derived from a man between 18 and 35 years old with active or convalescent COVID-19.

Written as DNA, the CDR3 is TGTGCCACCAACCCTCGACTAGCGGGGACCTACAATGAGCAGTTCTTC. This codes for CATNPRLAGTYNEQFF. This chain uses TRBV10-3 with TRBJ2-1; 11 bases agree with TRBD2. In germline, CDR1 is ENHRY, CDR2 SYGVKD. Trimming at V came to 10 bases and at J to 2 bases, leaving 10 bases not matched to a gene. The CDR3 is made up of 16 amino acids.